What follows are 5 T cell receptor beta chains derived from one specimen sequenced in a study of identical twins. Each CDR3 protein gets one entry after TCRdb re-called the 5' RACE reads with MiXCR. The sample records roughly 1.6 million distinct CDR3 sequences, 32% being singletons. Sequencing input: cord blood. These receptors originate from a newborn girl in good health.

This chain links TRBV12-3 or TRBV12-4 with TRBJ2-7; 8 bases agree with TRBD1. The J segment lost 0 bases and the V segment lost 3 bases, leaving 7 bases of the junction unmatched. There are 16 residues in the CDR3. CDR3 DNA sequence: TGTGCCAGCAGTTTCGGAAACAGGGGGAGCTCCTACGAGCAGTACTTC. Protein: CASSFGNRGSSYEQYF.

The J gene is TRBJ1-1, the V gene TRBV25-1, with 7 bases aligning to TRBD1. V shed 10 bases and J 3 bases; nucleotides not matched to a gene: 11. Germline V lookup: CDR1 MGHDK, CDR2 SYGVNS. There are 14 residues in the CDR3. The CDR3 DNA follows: TGTGCCACCTCGAGAGGGGGCAGGGACACTGAAGCTTTCTTT. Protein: CATSRGGRDTEAFF.

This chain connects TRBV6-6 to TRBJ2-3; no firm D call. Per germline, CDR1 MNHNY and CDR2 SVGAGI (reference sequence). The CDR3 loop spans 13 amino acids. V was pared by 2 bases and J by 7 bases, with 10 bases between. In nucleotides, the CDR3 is TGTGCCAGCAGTTACCCGGACGCATATACGCAGTATTTT. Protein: CASSYPDAYTQYF.

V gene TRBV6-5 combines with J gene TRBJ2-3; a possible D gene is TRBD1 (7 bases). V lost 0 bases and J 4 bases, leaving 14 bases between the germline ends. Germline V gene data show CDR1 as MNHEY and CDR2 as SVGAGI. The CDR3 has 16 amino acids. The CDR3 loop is CASSYSSGGRSDTQYF. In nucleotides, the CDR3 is TGTGCCAGCAGTTACTCTTCAGGGGGGAGGTCAGATACGCAGTATTTT.

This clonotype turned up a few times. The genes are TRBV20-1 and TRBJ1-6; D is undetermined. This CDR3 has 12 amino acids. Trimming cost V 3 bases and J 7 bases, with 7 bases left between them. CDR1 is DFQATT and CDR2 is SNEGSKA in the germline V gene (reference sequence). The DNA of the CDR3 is TGCAGTGCTAGTCGAACGAATTCACCCCTCCACTTT. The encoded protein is CSASRTNSPLHF.